This entry lists 17 T cell receptor beta chains sequenced from one sample in a study of PD-L1 blockade in urothelial cancer. Documented time point: pretreatment peripheral blood. Clones were sequenced by immunoSEQ multiplex PCR, and TCRdb holds only the in-frame ones, with some missing. The sample yields tens of thousands of clones, roughly 80% seen once. The source material was PBMCs, sampled around atezolizumab (anti-PD-L1) treatment. The source of these receptors is a man in his sixties with urothelial cancer.

This clone occurred a few times. The gene calls are TRBV6-6 and TRBJ2-1; 13 nucleotides align to TRBD2. CDR1 and CDR2 (germline): MNHNY, SVGAGI (reference sequence). The length of the CDR3 is 15 residues. With 4 bases clipped from V and 12 bases from J, the junction kept 9 bases outside the gene matches. The CDR3 DNA sequence: TGTGCCAGCAGTTCGGGACTAGCGGGGTCGGGGGGGCAGTTCTTC. Translated, it gives CASSSGLAGSGGQFF.

The CDR3 DNA reads TGTGCCAGTAAGAGCGGGCCCACTTTCACAGATACGCAGTATTTT. This encodes CASKSGPTFTDTQYF. The chain recombines TRBV19 with TRBJ2-3, with D possibly matching TRBD2 (6 bases). The germline V and J ends were trimmed by 7 bases and 2 bases, with 16 bases remaining between them. The CDR3 loop spans 15 amino acids. Germline V gene sequence: CDR1 LNHDA, CDR2 SQIVND (reference sequence).

To note about this clone: One end of the junction does not line up with germline, which may come from a read error. This chain links TRBV6-5 with TRBJ2-7; D might be TRBD2 (7 bases). The CDR3 covers 14 residues. Germline values: CDR1 MNHEY, CDR2 SVGAGI. CDR3 nucleotides: TGTGCCAGCAGTTACCCCTATCCGGGCCTAGGGGGGGACTTC. This translates into CASSYPYPGLGGDF.

The chain combines TRBV5-4 with TRBJ2-1; 12 bases match TRBD2. This CDR3 is 15 amino acids long. Germline CDR1 and CDR2: SGHNT and YYREEE (reference sequence). Trimming cost V 3 bases and J 9 bases; bases outside gene matches: 7. CDR3 nucleotide sequence: TGTGCCAGCAGCTCCTCTAGCGGGGGGGCCAGTGAGCAGTTCTTC. It is translated as CASSSSSGGASEQFF.

This clone was seen a handful of times. The rearrangement joins TRBV5-5 to TRBJ2-7; TRBD1 might be the D (6 bases). This CDR3 comprises 18 residues. From germline, CDR1 is SGHKS and CDR2 YYEKEE (reference sequence). Deletions cut 2 bases from V and 3 bases from J, with 24 bases between. This CDR3 is CASSFDPSRGWVDYEQYF. CDR3 coding DNA: TGTGCCAGCAGCTTCGATCCCTCAAGGGGGTGGGTCGACTACGAGCAGTACTTC.

The V call is TRBV5-1, the J call TRBJ2-5, with TRBD2 matching over 13 bases. This CDR3 has 16 residues. Germline V gene lookup returns CDR1 SGHRS and CDR2 YFSETQ. V gave up 0 bases and J gave up 5 bases; unmatched junction bases: 4. The CDR3 DNA follows: TGCGCCAGCAGCTTGGGGACTAGCGGGGGTTACGAGACCCAGTACTTC. Its protein is CASSLGTSGGYETQYF.

The J gene is TRBJ2-6, the V gene TRBV6-5, with 7 nucleotides matching TRBD1. The CDR3 totals 16 residues. The V gene end was trimmed by 2 bases and the J gene end by 4 bases; junction bases not matched to a gene: 5. Germline V lookup: CDR1 MNHEY, CDR2 SVGAGI. The CDR3 spells CASSYATGAGANVLTF. The CDR3, as DNA: TGTGCCAGCAGTTACGCCACAGGGGCCGGGGCCAACGTCCTGACTTTC.

The J gene is TRBJ2-7, the V gene TRBV5-1, with 9 bases fitting TRBD2. CDR1 and CDR2 from the germline V gene are SGHRS and YFSETQ. Germline trimming cut 5 bases from V and 3 bases from J; bases unmatched to any gene: 9. The CDR3 is 15 amino acids. The CDR3 protein is CASRVTIAGVYEQYF. The CDR3 coding sequence is TGCGCCAGCAGGGTCACCATAGCGGGGGTCTACGAGCAGTACTTC.

J is TRBJ2-1 and V is TRBV5-8; maybe TRBD1 (5 bases). Germline-derived CDR1 and CDR2 are SGHTS and YDEGEE. The CDR3 is made up of 16 amino acids. V lost 4 bases and J lost 1, with 15 bases in between. CDR3 in DNA: TGTGCCAGCAGCCAGCCAGGACAACTATCCTACAATGAGCAGTTCTTC. This codes for CASSQPGQLSYNEQFF.

This clone was counted once. The rearrangement uses TRBV30 and TRBJ1-1; D remains unclear. Germline assignment: CDR1 GTSNPN and CDR2 SVGIG (reference sequence). Trimming stripped 3 bases from V and 4 bases from J, with 12 bases between. This CDR3 contains 13 residues. The CDR3, as DNA: TGTGCCTGGAGCGCGTTCGTCACCACTGAAGCTTTCTTT. Residues: CAWSAFVTTEAFF.

V and J are TRBV5-1 and TRBJ2-5, with a tentative D call TRBD2 (5 bases). Germline V gene data show CDR1 as SGHRS and CDR2 as YFSETQ. V was trimmed by 0 bases and J by 5 bases, leaving 14 bases between them. The CDR3 is made up of 15 amino acids. The CDR3 is CASSLGFGGRETQYF. CDR3 nucleotides: TGCGCCAGCAGCTTGGGGTTTGGAGGTCGGGAGACCCAGTACTTC.

The chain combines TRBV19 with TRBJ2-6; D is possibly TRBD1 (5 bases). The germline V gene has CDR1 LNHDA and CDR2 SQIVND (reference sequence). Deletions cut 7 bases from V and 1 base from J, with 17 bases between. The CDR3 extends over 17 amino acids. The CDR3 region is CASKRAPRGSGANVLTF. In DNA, the CDR3 is TGTGCCAGTAAACGGGCACCAAGGGGATCTGGGGCCAACGTCCTGACTTTC.

The gene calls are TRBV7-3 and TRBJ2-5; 15 positions agree with TRBD2. This CDR3 is 16 amino acids long. The germline V gene has CDR1 SGHTA and CDR2 FQGTGA. V trimming: 5 bases; J trimming: 2 bases; junction bases outside the gene matches: 3. For the CDR3, the DNA is TGTGCCAGCAGCCCCGGACTAGCGGGGGGGCAAGAGACCCAGTACTTC. Its translation is CASSPGLAGGQETQYF.

The chain couples TRBV2 to TRBJ2-7; tentative D call: TRBD2 (6 bases). The V end was cut by 5 bases, the J end by 1 base, with 12 bases between. This CDR3 is built from 14 residues. Germline loops: CDR1 SNHLY, CDR2 FYNNEI. CDR3 nucleotide sequence: TGTGCCAGCAGTCTCGGGACTCGGTCCTACGAGCAGTACTTC. Translating it yields CASSLGTRSYEQYF.

This clone was picked up a small number of times. The V call is TRBV2, the J call TRBJ1-2, with 8 bases that match TRBD1. The CDR3 is 13 residues long. Per the germline V gene, CDR1 is SNHLY and CDR2 is FYNNEI. Trimming at V came to 5 bases and at J to 8 bases, leaving 7 bases not matched to a gene. CDR3 nucleotides: TGTGCCAGCAGTCAGCCGGACAGGGTCGGCTACACCTTC. This translates into CASSQPDRVGYTF.

V gene TRBV7-9 combines with J gene TRBJ2-3; possible D gene TRBD1, 5 bases. Germline values: CDR1 SEHNR, CDR2 FQNEAQ (reference sequence). This CDR3 contains 18 residues. Trimming took 3 bases from V and 1 from J, leaving 20 bases between them. CDR3 sequence: CASSFQGPRVGGTDTQYF. Here the CDR3 DNA reads TGTGCCAGCAGCTTCCAGGGCCCGCGCGTGGGCGGCACAGATACGCAGTATTTT. Combining the CDR3 with reference TRBV7-9 and TRBJ2-3 gives the whole variable domain DTGVSQNPRHKITKRGQNVTFRCDPISEHNRLYWYRQTLGQGPEFLTYFQNEAQLEKSRLLSDRFSAERPKGSFSTLEIQRTEQGDSAMYLCASSFQGPRVGGTDTQYFGPGTRLTVL.

The chain carries TRBV15 and TRBJ2-5, with D tentatively TRBD1 (5 bases). Deletions cut 3 bases from V and 4 bases from J, with 15 bases between. Germline-derived CDR1 and CDR2 are LNHNV and YYDKDF (reference sequence). The CDR3 length is 15 residues. The CDR3 bases are TGTGCCACCAGCAGCCATCGGACACGTCGAGAGACCCAGTACTTC. Protein sequence: CATSSHRTRRETQYF. The full variable domain, its missing parts supplied by reference TRBV15 and TRBJ2-5, is DAMVIQNPRYQVTQFGKPVTLSCSQTLNHNVMYWYQQKSSQAPKLLFHYYDKDFNNEADTPDNFQSRRPNTSFCFLDIRSPGLGDTAMYLCATSSHRTRRETQYFGPGTRLLVL.